Listed below are T cell receptor beta chains from one sample, sequenced in a study of control samples from healthy donors and cancer patients. Measured with immunoSEQ multiplex PCR; TCRdb has only the in-frame clones, and not every one. Of about 160,000 clones in the sample, over 85% were seen once. Sequencing used blood. All receptors derive from a young man in good health. Both conserved end residues are part of each CDR3. Each record gives: D gene, J gene, V gene, clone size, CDR3 protein, CDR3 DNA. A D gene is named only where the DNA matches it firmly. A row's size may be missing; if present it is once, few, many or a size class.

d_call: .; j_call: TRBJ1-1; v_call: TRBV19; clone_size: .; cdr3_aa: CASSIWGKTEAFF; cdr3_nt: TGTGCCAGTAGTATTTGGGGGAAGACTGAAGCTTTCTTT
d_call: .; j_call: TRBJ1-2; v_call: TRBV28; clone_size: once; cdr3_aa: CASSLMEAVHGYTF; cdr3_nt: TGTGCCAGCAGTTTGATGGAGGCTGTCCATGGCTACACCTTC
d_call: .; j_call: TRBJ1-1; v_call: TRBV19; clone_size: .; cdr3_aa: CASSPRVDTEAFF; cdr3_nt: TGTGCCAGTAGTCCAAGGGTGGACACTGAAGCTTTCTTT
d_call: TRBD2; j_call: TRBJ2-1; v_call: TRBV6-4; clone_size: .; cdr3_aa: CASSPQHTSGTFNEQFF; cdr3_nt: TGTGCCAGCAGTCCCCAACATACTAGCGGGACTTTTAATGAGCAGTTCTTC
d_call: .; j_call: TRBJ2-4; v_call: TRBV7-2; clone_size: .; cdr3_aa: CASSFGDSDIQYF; cdr3_nt: TGTGCCAGCAGCTTCGGGGATTCGGACATTCAGTACTTC
d_call: .; j_call: TRBJ2-5; v_call: TRBV7-2; clone_size: .; cdr3_aa: CASSLSAASETQYF; cdr3_nt: TGTGCCAGCAGCTTATCGGCAGCCTCGGAGACCCAGTACTTC
d_call: .; j_call: TRBJ1-6; v_call: TRBV28; clone_size: few; cdr3_aa: CASSLSVQIYNSPLHF; cdr3_nt: TGTGCCAGCAGTTTATCCGTACAGATCTATAATTCACCCCTCCACTTT
d_call: .; j_call: TRBJ2-3; v_call: TRBV7-9; clone_size: .; cdr3_aa: CASSRQPTDTQYF; cdr3_nt: TGTGCCAGCAGCCGACAGCCCACAGATACGCAGTATTTT
d_call: TRBD2; j_call: TRBJ2-1; v_call: TRBV30; clone_size: few; cdr3_aa: CAWSVLGGRGNEQFF; cdr3_nt: TGTGCCTGGAGTGTACTTGGCGGGAGAGGTAATGAGCAGTTCTTC
d_call: .; j_call: TRBJ2-5; v_call: TRBV6-6; clone_size: .; cdr3_aa: CASSYDGESETQYF; cdr3_nt: TGTGCCAGCAGTTACGACGGAGAATCAGAGACCCAGTACTTC
d_call: .; j_call: TRBJ2-7; v_call: TRBV28; clone_size: .; cdr3_aa: CASSLLYEQYF; cdr3_nt: TGTGCCAGCAGCCTCCTGTACGAGCAGTACTTC
d_call: .; j_call: TRBJ1-4; v_call: TRBV2; clone_size: .; cdr3_aa: CASSGHRSLNEKLFF; cdr3_nt: TGTGCCAGCAGTGGCCACAGGAGTTTAAATGAAAAACTGTTTTTT
d_call: .; j_call: TRBJ2-7; v_call: TRBV6-5; clone_size: .; cdr3_aa: CASSYSPDISEQYF; cdr3_nt: TGTGCCAGCAGTTACTCCCCTGACATAAGCGAGCAGTACTTC
d_call: .; j_call: TRBJ1-3; v_call: TRBV15; clone_size: .; cdr3_aa: CATSSSPGSFMSGNTIYF; cdr3_nt: TGTGCCACCAGCAGTTCACCAGGCTCATTTATGTCTGGAAACACCATATATTTT
d_call: .; j_call: TRBJ1-1; v_call: TRBV15; clone_size: .; cdr3_aa: CATSRDSREAFF; cdr3_nt: TGTGCCACCAGCAGGGACAGTAGGGAAGCTTTCTTT
d_call: .; j_call: TRBJ2-7; v_call: TRBV5-4; clone_size: .; cdr3_aa: CASSHPRDTSTYEQYF; cdr3_nt: TGTGCCAGCAGCCACCCAAGAGATACTAGTACCTACGAGCAGTACTTC
d_call: .; j_call: TRBJ2-2; v_call: TRBV28; clone_size: .; cdr3_aa: CAGCPASPAGELFF; cdr3_nt: TGTGCCGGCTGCCCGGCCTCTCCGGCGGGGGAGCTGTTTTTT
d_call: .; j_call: TRBJ2-7; v_call: TRBV5-6; clone_size: .; cdr3_aa: CASKSRDFSYEQYF; cdr3_nt: TGTGCCAGCAAGTCCCGGGACTTTTCCTACGAGCAGTACTTC
d_call: .; j_call: TRBJ1-1; v_call: TRBV11-2; clone_size: .; cdr3_aa: CASSPISRSTEAFF; cdr3_nt: TGTGCCAGCAGCCCAATATCCCGGTCCACTGAAGCTTTCTTT
d_call: .; j_call: TRBJ1-1; v_call: TRBV3-1/TRBV3-2; clone_size: .; cdr3_aa: CASSLGDGLHTEAFF; cdr3_nt: TGTGCCAGCAGCCTCGGGGACGGCCTCCACACTGAAGCTTTCTTT
d_call: .; j_call: TRBJ1-2; v_call: TRBV5-5; clone_size: .; cdr3_aa: CASSSRDRPYYTF; cdr3_nt: TGTGCCAGCAGCTCCAGGGACCGTCCTTACTACACCTTC
d_call: TRBD1; j_call: TRBJ2-5; v_call: TRBV5-4; clone_size: .; cdr3_aa: CASSKDRGQETQYF; cdr3_nt: TGTGCCAGCAGCAAGGACAGGGGGCAAGAGACCCAGTACTTC
d_call: TRBD2; j_call: TRBJ2-7; v_call: TRBV4-3; clone_size: .; cdr3_aa: CASSQSWGGTTYEQYF; cdr3_nt: TGCGCCAGCAGCCAAAGCTGGGGGGGGACTACCTACGAGCAGTACTTC
d_call: .; j_call: TRBJ2-3; v_call: TRBV6-5; clone_size: .; cdr3_aa: CASSYLDTQYF; cdr3_nt: TGTGCCAGCAGTTATCTAGATACGCAGTATTTT
d_call: TRBD1; j_call: TRBJ2-7; v_call: TRBV3-1/TRBV3-2; clone_size: few; cdr3_aa: CASSLQGSYEQYF; cdr3_nt: TGTGCCAGCAGCCTACAGGGGTCTTACGAGCAGTACTTC
d_call: .; j_call: TRBJ2-3; v_call: TRBV10-1; clone_size: .; cdr3_aa: CASGGDSPSTDTQYF; cdr3_nt: TGCGCCAGCGGAGGGGACAGTCCTAGCACAGATACGCAGTATTTT
d_call: TRBD2; j_call: TRBJ2-1; v_call: TRBV6-6; clone_size: .; cdr3_aa: CAATSGRNNEQFF; cdr3_nt: TGTGCCGCAACTAGCGGGAGGAACAATGAGCAGTTCTTC
d_call: .; j_call: TRBJ2-1; v_call: TRBV11-3; clone_size: once; cdr3_aa: CASSSGRLGSTNEQFF; cdr3_nt: TGTGCCAGCAGCTCAGGGCGATTAGGATCCACCAATGAGCAGTTCTTC
d_call: TRBD1; j_call: TRBJ1-5; v_call: TRBV2; clone_size: .; cdr3_aa: CASSEAQGGGGNQPQHF; cdr3_nt: TGTGCCAGCAGTGAAGCGCAGGGGGGAGGCGGCAATCAGCCCCAGCATTTT
d_call: .; j_call: TRBJ1-1; v_call: TRBV29-1; clone_size: .; cdr3_aa: CSVAENTEAFF; cdr3_nt: TGCAGCGTTGCAGAGAACACTGAAGCTTTCTTT
d_call: .; j_call: TRBJ1-1; v_call: TRBV6-6; clone_size: .; cdr3_aa: CASSSTRTAEAFF; cdr3_nt: TGTGCCAGCAGTTCCACCAGGACAGCCGAAGCTTTCTTT
d_call: .; j_call: TRBJ2-7; v_call: TRBV5-1; clone_size: .; cdr3_aa: CASSLKWGAMDEQYF; cdr3_nt: TGCGCCAGCAGCTTGAAGTGGGGGGCTATGGACGAGCAGTACTTC
d_call: .; j_call: TRBJ1-5; v_call: TRBV11-2; clone_size: .; cdr3_aa: CASSLGRGASNQPQHF; cdr3_nt: TGTGCCAGCAGCTTAGGGAGGGGCGCCAGCAATCAGCCCCAGCATTTT